These 22 T cell receptor beta chains were sequenced from one sample in a study of blood T cell repertoires in COVID-19. Assay: immunoSEQ multiplex PCR; the TCRdb copy retains only in-frame clones and omits some. Of fewer than 150,000 clones listed, approximately 80% are singletons. Source material: peripheral blood. Receptor source: a human donor in a cohort sampled during active COVID-19.

The V gene is TRBV11-1, the J gene TRBJ1-2, with TRBD1 matching over 10 bases. Per germline, CDR1 SGHAT and CDR2 FQDESV (reference sequence). The V gene end was trimmed by 8 bases and the J gene end by 6 bases; junction bases not matched to a gene: 12. CDR3 length equals 15 residues. The CDR3 bases are TGTGCCAGCGCTCGGGCTTCCGGGACAGGGGATGGCTACACCTTC. It encodes CASARASGTGDGYTF.

The chain joins TRBV9 to TRBJ2-1; no reliable D call. The CDR3 has 14 residues. Germline lookup yields CDR1 SGDLS and CDR2 YYNGEE. The ends were cut back, 0 bases at V and 1 base at J, with 5 bases in the middle. The CDR3 here is CASSVVSSYNEQFF. The CDR3 DNA reads TGTGCCAGCAGCGTAGTCTCTTCCTACAATGAGCAGTTCTTC. Full variable domain (missing parts from reference TRBV9 and TRBJ2-1): DSGVTQTPKHLITATGQRVTLRCSPRSGDLSVYWYQQSLDQGLQFLIQYYNGEERAKGNILERFSAQQFPDLHSELNLSSLELGDSALYFCASSVVSSYNEQFFGPGTRLTVL.

The chain's CDR3 is CASSTQPRQYEQYF. The CDR3 region has the DNA TGTGCCAGCAGCACACAACCCAGGCAATACGAGCAGTACTTC. This chain links TRBV5-5 with TRBJ2-7; D gene ambiguous. V gave up 4 bases and J gave up 4 bases, with 15 bases separating them. CDR3 size: 14 residues. The germline V gene has CDR1 SGHKS and CDR2 YYEKEE (reference sequence).

The chain employs TRBV11-1 and TRBJ2-1; D possibly corresponds to TRBD2 (5 bases). With 1 base removed from V and 4 bases from J, the gap between germline ends came to 11 bases. The CDR3 sequence is 15 residues long. The germline CDR1 and CDR2 sequences are SGHAT and FQDESV (reference sequence). The CDR3 region is CASSLGGGQYNEQFF. Here the CDR3 DNA reads TGTGCCAGCAGCTTAGGAGGCGGGCAGTACAATGAGCAGTTCTTC.

The V gene is TRBV5-1, the J gene TRBJ2-7, with a weak D call TRBD1 (6 bases). Trimming cost V 0 bases and J 5 bases, with 15 bases left between them. The germline V gene has CDR1 SGHRS and CDR2 YFSETQ. The CDR3 contains 15 residues. DNA of the CDR3: TGCGCCAGCAGCTTGGCTCCGAGGGGGTGGGACGAGCAGTACTTC. Amino acids: CASSLAPRGWDEQYF. The variable domain in full, completed from reference TRBV5-1 and TRBJ2-7, reads KAGVTQTPRYLIKTRGQQVTLSCSPISGHRSVSWYQQTPGQGLQFLFEYFSETQRNKGNFPGRFSGRQFSNSRSEMNVSTLELGDSALYLCASSLAPRGWDEQYFGPGTRLTVT.

This rearrangement joins TRBV18 to TRBJ1-4, with 10 bases aligning to TRBD1. The CDR3 runs to 16 residues. The V and J ends lost 3 bases and 5 bases, in that order; junction bases with no gene match: 6. CDR1 is KGHSH, CDR2 LQKENI, per germline. CDR3 sequence: CASSPTGGLPNEKLFF. The DNA of the CDR3 is TGTGCCAGCTCACCGACAGGGGGCCTCCCAAATGAAAAACTGTTTTTT.

The chain couples TRBV3-1 (or the pseudogene TRBV3-2) to TRBJ1-5, with D possibly matching TRBD1 (5 bases). The V end lost 0 bases, the J end lost 3 bases, and 9 bases lay between the germline ends. Germline V lookup: CDR1 LGHDT, CDR2 YNNKEL (reference sequence). The CDR3 contains 15 residues. As DNA, the CDR3 is TGTGCCAGCAGCCAAGATCTGGGGCCCAATCAGCCCCAGCATTTT. As protein: CASSQDLGPNQPQHF.

The rearrangement joins TRBV28 to TRBJ1-5, with TRBD1 identical over 7 bases. In germline, CDR1 is MDHEN, CDR2 SYDVKM. The V and J ends lost 5 bases and 0 bases, in that order; junction bases with no gene match: 7. This CDR3 spans 16 amino acids. CDR3: CASSPGGTSSNQPQHF. CDR3 nucleotide sequence: TGTGCCAGCAGTCCAGGGGGAACCTCTAGCAATCAGCCCCAGCATTTT. The whole variable domain, filled in from reference TRBV28 and TRBJ1-5, reads DVKVTQSSRYLVKRTGEKVFLECVQDMDHENMFWYRQDPGLGLRLIYFSYDVKMKEKGDIPEGYSVSREKKERFSLILESASTNQTSMYLCASSPGGTSSNQPQHFGDGTRLSIL.

The gene calls are TRBV4-1 and TRBJ2-6, with a possible D match to TRBD2 (6 bases). V was pared by 0 bases and J by 0 bases, with 18 bases between. CDR1 is MGHRA and CDR2 is YSYEKL in the germline V gene. CDR3 length equals 20 residues. The CDR3 coding sequence is TGCGCCAGCAGCCAAGAGGGGGGTCAGGAATTATCCTCTGGGGCCAACGTCCTGACTTTC. Its translation: CASSQEGGQELSSGANVLTF.

Turning to this clone: The same CDR3 is also encoded by other DNA sequences in this sample. The V call is TRBV2, the J call TRBJ1-2, with D perhaps matching TRBD1 (6 bases). The germline CDR1 and CDR2 sequences are SNHLY and FYNNEI. V was cut by 6 bases and J by 7 bases, with 6 bases left in between. The CDR3 has 10 amino acids. CDR3 sequence (DNA): TGTGCCAGCAGCAGGGGTGGCTACACCTTC. Its protein is CASSRGGYTF.

The CDR3 sequence is CASSLAGGREQYF. The CDR3 DNA reads TGTGCCAGCAGCTTGGCGGGGGGCCGCGAGCAGTACTTC. The V and J genes are TRBV5-4 and TRBJ2-7; D might be TRBD2 (7 bases). The CDR3 length is 13 residues. The V and J ends lost 0 bases and 6 bases respectively, with 10 bases between them. The V gene's germline CDR1 is SGHNT and CDR2 YYREEE (reference sequence).

The V call is TRBV4-2, the J call TRBJ1-2; 7 nucleotides line up with TRBD1. CDR1 is LGHNA, CDR2 YNFKEQ, per germline. This CDR3 spans 14 amino acids. The J segment lost 4 bases and the V segment lost 1 base, leaving 3 bases of the junction unmatched. In nucleotides, the CDR3 is TGTGCCAGCAGCCAAGGACAGGGCGGCTATGGCTACACCTTC. Protein sequence: CASSQGQGGYGYTF.

The rearrangement joins TRBV7-9 to TRBJ1-1; D perhaps matches TRBD1 (5 bases). Trimming removed 4 bases at V and 1 base at J, with 10 bases between. Germline V gene data show CDR1 as SEHNR and CDR2 as FQNEAQ (reference sequence). The CDR3 has 14 amino acids. CDR3 loop: CASSSVGGNTEAFF. CDR3 DNA: TGTGCCAGCAGCTCGGTGGGGGGGAACACTGAAGCTTTCTTT.

This chain joins TRBV4-2 and TRBJ1-6; 8 bases map to TRBD1. Germline CDR1 and CDR2: LGHNA and YNFKEQ. The CDR3 runs 17 residues. V was clipped by 3 bases and J by 4 bases; unmatched bases: 8. The CDR3 nucleotides read TGTGCCAGCAGCCAGGACGACAGGGGTCAGTATAATTCACCCCTCCACTTT. Residues: CASSQDDRGQYNSPLHF.

This sequence joins TRBV9 and TRBJ2-5; 9 nucleotides agree with TRBD2. The germline V gene encodes CDR1 SGDLS and CDR2 YYNGEE. This CDR3 is 16 amino acids long. Germline trimming cut 0 bases from V and 5 bases from J; bases unmatched to any gene: 8. The CDR3 DNA is TGTGCCAGCAGCGTAGAGGATAGCGGGGGCTGGGAGACCCAGTACTTC. Translation: CASSVEDSGGWETQYF.

The chain carries TRBV28 and TRBJ2-3; 9 nucleotides agree with TRBD1. Trimming took 8 bases from V and 6 from J; bases not matched to a gene: 6. There are 13 residues in the CDR3. Germline V gene data show CDR1 as MDHEN and CDR2 as SYDVKM. This CDR3 is CASGTGPIDTQYF. The CDR3 DNA reads TGTGCCAGCGGGACAGGGCCCATTGATACGCAGTATTTT.

The rearrangement links TRBV27 to TRBJ1-2; 8 bases fit TRBD1. J gave up 6 bases and V 7 bases, and 4 bases lay outside the gene matches. The CDR3 is 12 residues long. Germline V lookup: CDR1 MNHEY, CDR2 SMNVEV (reference sequence). The DNA for the CDR3 is TGTGCCAGCACGGACAGGGCTAATGGCTACACCTTC. Translated, it gives CASTDRANGYTF.

The CDR3 nucleotides read TGTGCCAGCAGCTTAAGGGACAGGGATACCTACAATGAGCAGTTCTTC. This sequence encodes CASSLRDRDTYNEQFF. The genes are TRBV7-8 and TRBJ2-1; 9 nucleotides agree with TRBD1. Germline V lookup: CDR1 SGHVS, CDR2 FQNEAQ. J gave up 2 bases and V 2 bases, and 4 bases lay outside the gene matches. The CDR3 contains 16 residues.

In its sample, this clone is large. The chain combines TRBV7-9 with TRBJ2-3; 8 bases map to TRBD2. The J segment lost 1 base and the V segment lost 4 bases, leaving 10 bases of the junction unmatched. Germline CDR1 SEHNR, CDR2 FQNEAQ (reference sequence). This CDR3 spans 17 amino acids. CDR3 in amino acids: CASSSLVGAGGTDTQYF. Here the CDR3 DNA reads TGTGCCAGCAGCTCCCTAGTAGGAGCGGGGGGCACAGATACGCAGTATTTT.

The V gene is TRBV4-3, the J gene TRBJ1-1; D not resolved. This CDR3 is 15 amino acids long. Trimming removed 0 bases from V and 10 bases from J, with 18 bases in between. Germline assignment: CDR1 LGHNA and CDR2 YSLEER. This CDR3 is CASSQEGRQLLGAFF. The CDR3, as DNA: TGCGCCAGCAGCCAAGAGGGCCGGCAACTCCTCGGAGCTTTCTTT.

This chain uses TRBV15 with TRBJ1-1, with a tentative D call TRBD1 (6 bases). This CDR3 has 13 residues. V was shortened by 5 bases and J by 3 bases, with 10 bases between the two germline ends. Germline values: CDR1 LNHNV, CDR2 YYDKDF (reference sequence). The CDR3 sequence is CATSRNRDTEAFF. The CDR3 DNA is TGTGCCACCAGCCGGAACAGGGACACTGAAGCTTTCTTT. The full variable domain, in which reference TRBV15 and TRBJ1-1 provide the parts outside the CDR3, is DAMVIQNPRYQVTQFGKPVTLSCSQTLNHNVMYWYQQKSSQAPKLLFHYYDKDFNNEADTPDNFQSRRPNTSFCFLDIRSPGLGDTAMYLCATSRNRDTEAFFGQGTRLTVV.

The chain links TRBV9 to TRBJ2-1, with D hard to call. This CDR3 spans 15 amino acids. Trimming took off 0 bases at V and 2 bases at J, with 9 bases between the two ends. Germline CDR1 SGDLS, CDR2 YYNGEE. This CDR3 reads CASSVESRTYNEQFF. The CDR3, as DNA: TGTGCCAGCAGCGTAGAGTCGAGGACCTACAATGAGCAGTTCTTC.